The T cell receptor (beta chain) under discussion was sequenced for a study of blood T cells in healthy people across ages. Notes on the study in general: Diversity figures based on one million T cells were deemed too low.

Using a J-beta primer mix together with a sample-barcoded 5' primer, a second PCR was run for roughly 7 to 12 cycles. A single record per CDR3 protein comes from TCRdb applying MiXCR to the 5' RACE reads. The sample lists 650,000 to 700,000 distinct CDR3 sequences, about 34% occurring once. About this clonotype: As yet, its antigen is unknown.

V trimming: 6 bases; J trimming: 4 bases; junction bases outside the gene matches: 8. This CDR3 is built from 15 residues. Germline loops: CDR1 MNHEY, CDR2 SVGAGI. Sequencing used blood. The chain employs TRBV6-5 and TRBJ1-1, with 10 nucleotides matching TRBD1. The receptor's source is a woman of 80 years or more in good health. This chain's CDR3 is CASSLTGGASTEAFF. For the CDR3, the DNA is TGTGCCAGCAGCTTGACAGGGGGCGCGAGCACTGAAGCTTTCTTT.